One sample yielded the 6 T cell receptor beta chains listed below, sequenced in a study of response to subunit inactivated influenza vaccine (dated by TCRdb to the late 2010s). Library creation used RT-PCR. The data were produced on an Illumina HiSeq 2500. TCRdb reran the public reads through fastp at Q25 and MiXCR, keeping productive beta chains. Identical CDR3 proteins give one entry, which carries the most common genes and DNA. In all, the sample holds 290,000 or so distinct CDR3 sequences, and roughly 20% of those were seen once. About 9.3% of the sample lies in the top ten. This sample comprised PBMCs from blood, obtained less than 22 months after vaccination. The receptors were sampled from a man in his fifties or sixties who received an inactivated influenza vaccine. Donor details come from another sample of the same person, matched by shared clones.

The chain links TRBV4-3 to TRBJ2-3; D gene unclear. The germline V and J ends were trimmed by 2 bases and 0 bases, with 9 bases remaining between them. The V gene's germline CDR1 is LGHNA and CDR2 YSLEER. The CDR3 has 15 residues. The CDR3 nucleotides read TGCGCCAGCAGCCAAACTCAAACCAGCACAGATACGCAGTATTTT. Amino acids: CASSQTQTSTDTQYF.

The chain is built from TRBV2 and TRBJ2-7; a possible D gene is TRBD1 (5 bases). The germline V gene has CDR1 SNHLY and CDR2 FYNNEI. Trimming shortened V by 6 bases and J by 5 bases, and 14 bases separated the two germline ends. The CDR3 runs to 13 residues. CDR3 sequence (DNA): TGTGCCAGCAGCAGTTTAGGGGTGCACGAGCAGTACTTC. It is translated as CASSSLGVHEQYF.

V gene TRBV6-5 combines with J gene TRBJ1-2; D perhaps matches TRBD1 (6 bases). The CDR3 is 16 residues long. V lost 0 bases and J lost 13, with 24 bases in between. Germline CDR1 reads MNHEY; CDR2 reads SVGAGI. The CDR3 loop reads CASSYSNGARGSVATF. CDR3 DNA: TGTGCCAGCAGTTACTCTAATGGTGCCAGGGGATCGGTCGCCACCTTC.

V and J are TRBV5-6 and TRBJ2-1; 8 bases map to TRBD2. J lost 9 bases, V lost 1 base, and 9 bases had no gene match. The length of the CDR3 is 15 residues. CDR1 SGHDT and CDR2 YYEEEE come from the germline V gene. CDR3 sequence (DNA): TGTGCCAGCAGCTTGATGACGAGCGGGAGCGGTGAGCAGTTCTTC. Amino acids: CASSLMTSGSGEQFF.

The CDR3 nucleotides read TGTGCCAGCACCCTCACCGAGGAGGGAAACTATGGCTACACCTTC. It encodes CASTLTEEGNYGYTF. This chain joins TRBV6-1 and TRBJ1-2; no definite D call. This CDR3 has 15 amino acids. Germline CDR1 is MNHNS and CDR2 is SASEGT. V shed 7 bases and J shed 2 bases, with 17 bases lying between them.

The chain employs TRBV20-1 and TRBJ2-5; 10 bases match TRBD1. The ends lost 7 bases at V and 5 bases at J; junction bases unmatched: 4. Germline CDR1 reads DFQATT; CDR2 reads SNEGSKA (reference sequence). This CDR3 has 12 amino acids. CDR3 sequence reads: CSGQGARETQYF. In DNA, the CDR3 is TGCAGTGGACAGGGGGCGAGGGAGACCCAGTACTTC.